A single sample gave rise to the 30 T cell receptor beta chains below, sequenced in a study of CD8 T cells in ankylosing spondylitis. TCRdb re-called the 5' RACE reads with MiXCR, one entry per CDR3 protein. The table has approximately 350,000 distinct CDR3 sequences, about 14% seen once; the top ten hold 0.9% to 1.2%. Material: blood, either unsorted or a sorted T cell fraction (not recorded which). The receptors derive from a male donor with ankylosing spondylitis or in good health (not recorded which).

This clonotype was observed a handful of times. The chain links TRBV12-3 or TRBV12-4 to TRBJ1-2, with 7 bases lining up with TRBD1. Trimming cost V 2 bases and J 4 bases; bases outside gene matches: 7. The CDR3 extends over 15 amino acids. CDR3 amino acids: CASSLRGLEGYGYTF. The CDR3, as DNA: TGTGCCAGCAGTTTAAGGGGGCTAGAGGGCTATGGCTACACCTTC.

The genes are TRBV9 and TRBJ2-1; D is ambiguous. Germline V gene sequence: CDR1 SGDLS, CDR2 YYNGEE. The ends were cut back, 0 bases at V and 8 bases at J, with 12 bases in the middle. The CDR3 length is 14 residues. CDR3 loop: CASSVARVADEQFF. Written as DNA, the CDR3 is TGTGCCAGCAGCGTAGCTAGAGTGGCTGATGAGCAGTTCTTC.

This clonotype appeared a few times. The chain recombines TRBV19 with TRBJ1-5; no clear D gene. The CDR3 is 13 amino acids. Looked up from germline, CDR1 is LNHDA and CDR2 is SQIVND (reference sequence). V lost 1 base and J lost 4, with 5 bases in between. Here the CDR3 reads CASSIARNQPQHF. CDR3 coding DNA: TGTGCCAGTAGTATAGCCCGAAATCAGCCCCAGCATTTT.

The rearrangement joins TRBV12-3 or TRBV12-4 to TRBJ1-2, with 7 nucleotides matching TRBD1. This CDR3 has 14 amino acids. With 6 bases clipped from V and 4 bases from J, the junction kept 8 bases outside the gene matches. The CDR3 sequence: CASSIQGRAYGYTF. DNA of the CDR3: TGTGCCAGCAGCATACAGGGGCGGGCCTATGGCTACACCTTC.

CDR3 amino acids: CSARAPGDLAKNIQYF. CDR3 nucleotides: TGCAGTGCTAGGGCGCCTGGGGATCTAGCCAAAAACATTCAGTACTTC. The V gene is TRBV20-1, the J gene TRBJ2-4; D gene uncertain. The CDR3 totals 16 residues. V lost 3 bases, J lost 0 bases, and 15 bases lay in between. Germline V gene sequence: CDR1 DFQATT, CDR2 SNEGSKA (reference sequence).

This clonotype was picked up a small number of times. An end of the junction does not agree with germline; a read error may underlie this. This chain connects TRBV12-3 or TRBV12-4 to TRBJ2-3; no definite D call. This CDR3 comprises 12 residues. CDR3 bases: TGTGCCAGCAGTTTGGCTCTCCGGGCAGAGGATTTT. It is translated as CASSLALRAEDF.

The rearrangement uses TRBV3-1 and TRBJ2-3; no definite D call. V lost 0 bases and J 1 base, leaving 5 bases between the germline ends. CDR1 and CDR2 (germline): LGHDT, YNNKEL (reference sequence). The CDR3 is 14 residues long. The CDR3 is CASSQDMGTDTQYF. The CDR3 DNA follows: TGTGCCAGCAGCCAAGATATGGGCACAGATACGCAGTATTTT.

This clonotype was recorded a few times. The chain links TRBV4-1 to TRBJ2-7; D is uncertain. CDR1 MGHRA and CDR2 YSYEKL come from the germline V gene. The CDR3 loop spans 12 amino acids. V was clipped by 3 bases and J by 12 bases, with 15 bases between them. The CDR3 DNA sequence: TGCGCCAGCAGCCATTTTAACGCGACGCGGTACTTC. It encodes CASSHFNATRYF.

At least ten counts were recorded for this clonotype. The chain recombines TRBV10-1 with TRBJ2-2, with a weak D call TRBD2 (5 bases). V shed 6 bases and J shed 1 base, with 6 bases lying between them. Germline-derived CDR1 and CDR2 are WNHNN and SYGVQD (reference sequence). The CDR3 sequence is 13 residues long. This chain's CDR3 is CASRGRNTGELFF. CDR3 bases: TGCGCCAGCAGAGGGAGGAACACCGGGGAGCTGTTTTTT.

This chain links TRBV7-6 with TRBJ1-6; D ambiguous. V dropped 4 bases and J dropped 5 bases, with 18 bases sitting between them. CDR1 and CDR2 from the germline V gene are SGHVS and FNYEAQ. The CDR3 is made up of 17 amino acids. CDR3 nucleotides: TGTGCCAGCAGCTCCCTGTCGTTTCAAGTGGATAATTCACCCCTCCACTTT. This codes for CASSSLSFQVDNSPLHF.

This clonotype was counted only a few times. The gene calls are TRBV20-1 and TRBJ2-7, with D perhaps TRBD1 (7 bases). V was pared by 4 bases and J by 7 bases, with 23 bases between. The CDR3 has 15 residues. The V gene's germline CDR1 is DFQATT and CDR2 SNEGSKA (reference sequence). DNA of the CDR3: TGCAGTGCTATAAACCGCGAGGAGGGGGCGAGGGAGCAGTACTTC. This encodes CSAINREEGAREQYF.

The chain carries TRBV20-1 and TRBJ2-5; D is possibly TRBD1 (6 bases). CDR1 DFQATT and CDR2 SNEGSKA come from the germline V gene (reference sequence). The ends were cut back, 3 bases at V and 4 bases at J, with 18 bases in the middle. The length of the CDR3 is 15 residues. CDR3 protein: CSARGAGDPRETQYF. DNA of the CDR3: TGCAGTGCTAGGGGGGCAGGGGATCCCAGAGAGACCCAGTACTTC.

V usage is TRBV5-1 and J usage is TRBJ2-5; 8 bases align to TRBD2. Germline V gene data show CDR1 as SGHRS and CDR2 as YFSETQ. V was clipped by 5 bases and J by 3 bases; unmatched bases: 9. CDR3 length: 15 residues. The CDR3 nucleotides read TGCGCCAGCAGTAGGAGCGGGGGACTTAAAGAGACCCAGTACTTC. This translates into CASSRSGGLKETQYF.

This clonotype was seen a few times. The V and J genes are TRBV3-1 and TRBJ1-2; 9 positions agree with TRBD1. The germline V gene encodes CDR1 LGHDT and CDR2 YNNKEL (reference sequence). With V trimmed by 4 bases and J by 8 bases, 8 bases remained unmatched. This CDR3 has 14 residues. CDR3 in amino acids: CASSRQGDAPGYTF. The CDR3 DNA follows: TGTGCCAGCAGCCGACAGGGGGATGCGCCGGGCTACACCTTC. The entire variable domain, with the rest obtained from reference TRBV3-1 and TRBJ1-2, is as follows: DTAVSQTPKYLVTQMGNDKSIKCEQNLGHDTMYWYKQDSKKFLKIMFSYNNKELIINETVPNRFSPKSPDKAHLNLHINSLELGDSAVYFCASSRQGDAPGYTFGSGTRLTVV.

The chain uses TRBV9 and TRBJ2-2; 12 nucleotides line up with TRBD2. The germline gives CDR1 SGDLS, CDR2 YYNGEE. The trim removed 4 bases at V and 8 bases at J, leaving 9 bases unmatched. This CDR3 contains 16 residues. The DNA for the CDR3 is TGTGCCAGCAGCTCGCGACTAGCGGGAGAACGAGGGGAGCTGTTTTTT. Its protein product is CASSSRLAGERGELFF. Based on the CDR3 plus reference TRBV9 and TRBJ2-2, the full variable domain is DSGVTQTPKHLITATGQRVTLRCSPRSGDLSVYWYQQSLDQGLQFLIQYYNGEERAKGNILERFSAQQFPDLHSELNLSSLELGDSALYFCASSSRLAGERGELFFGEGSRLTVL.

CDR3 loop: CATSRLDRGPRDGELFF. The CDR3 nucleotides are TGTGCCACCAGCAGGTTGGACAGGGGGCCGAGGGACGGGGAGCTGTTTTTT. The chain has TRBV15 and TRBJ2-2; TRBD1 aligns across 11 bases. Per the germline V gene, CDR1 is LNHNV and CDR2 is YYDKDF (reference sequence). After removal of 3 bases from V and 7 bases from J, the junction contained 10 bases not matched to a gene. The length of the CDR3 is 17 residues.

V is TRBV12-5 and J is TRBJ2-3, with D possibly matching TRBD2 (6 bases). The CDR3 sequence is 14 residues long. Per germline, CDR1 LGHNT and CDR2 FRNRAP. V was clipped by 6 bases and J by 0 bases, with 10 bases between them. CDR3 region: CASGRGSSTDTQYF. The CDR3 DNA reads as TGTGCTAGTGGGCGGGGATCTAGCACAGATACGCAGTATTTT.

This clonotype was recorded many times. The V call is TRBV7-9, the J call TRBJ1-2; maybe TRBD1 (6 bases). Germline-derived CDR1 and CDR2 are SEHNR and FQNEAQ (reference sequence). Deletions cut 3 bases from V and 8 bases from J, with 10 bases between. The CDR3 spans 12 residues. The CDR3 protein is CASSFTGKGYTF. The CDR3 coding sequence is TGTGCCAGCAGCTTTACAGGGAAGGGCTACACCTTC.

Written as DNA, the CDR3 is TGTGCCAGCAGGGTGGGGGTCGGGAACACTGAAGCTTTCTTT. As protein: CASRVGVGNTEAFF. The chain recombines TRBV2 with TRBJ1-1, with D perhaps matching TRBD1 (5 bases). CDR3 length equals 14 residues. With 6 bases removed from V and 1 base from J, the gap between germline ends came to 12 bases. In germline, CDR1 is SNHLY, CDR2 FYNNEI. The full variable domain, its missing parts supplied by reference TRBV2 and TRBJ1-1, is EPEVTQTPSHQVTQMGQEVILRCVPISNHLYFYWYRQILGQKVEFLVSFYNNEISEKSEIFDDQFSVERPDGSNFTLKIRSTKLEDSAMYFCASRVGVGNTEAFFGQGTRLTVV.

This clonotype came up many times. The J gene is TRBJ1-6, the V gene TRBV27; the D gene is possibly TRBD1 (6 bases). The CDR3 length is 17 residues. Germline CDR1 is MNHEY and CDR2 is SMNVEV (reference sequence). V lost 4 bases to trimming and J lost 9 bases, with 22 bases between them. This CDR3 is CASSSISSYGGSSPLHF. The DNA of the CDR3 is TGTGCCAGCAGTTCCATCTCCTCATACGGGGGCTCTTCACCCCTCCACTTT.

J is TRBJ2-3 and V is TRBV12-3 or TRBV12-4, with D maybe TRBD2 (5 bases). This CDR3 has 16 amino acids. V was clipped by 3 bases and J by 6 bases, with 19 bases between them. CDR3 loop: CASSLASGSRRDTQYF. In nucleotides, the CDR3 is TGTGCCAGCAGTTTGGCTTCCGGGTCCCGGAGGGATACGCAGTATTTT.

V and J are TRBV5-1 and TRBJ2-3; D unresolved. Germline V CDR1 and CDR2: SGHRS, YFSETQ. The CDR3 consists of 13 residues. The germline V and J ends were trimmed by 3 bases and 9 bases, with 14 bases remaining between them. The CDR3 loop is CASSSPSLQTQYF. The CDR3 nucleotides read TGCGCCAGCAGCTCGCCCTCCTTGCAGACGCAGTATTTT.

The rearrangement uses TRBV29-1 and TRBJ1-1; a weak D match, TRBD1 (5 bases). From germline, CDR1 is SQVTM and CDR2 ANQGSEA. The V end lost 7 bases, the J end lost 0 bases, and 12 bases lay between the germline ends. The CDR3 sequence is 13 residues long. CDR3 residues: CSEFSGLNTEAFF. The CDR3 DNA is TGCAGCGAGTTTTCGGGGCTGAACACTGAAGCTTTCTTT.

The J gene is TRBJ2-3, the V gene TRBV11-1; a weak D match, TRBD1 (7 bases). The CDR3 sequence is 15 residues long. Germline V gives CDR1 SGHAT, CDR2 FQDESV (reference sequence). Between the trimmed V and J ends, which lost 5 bases and 4 bases, there was a span of 16 bases. In DNA form, the CDR3 reads TGTGCCAGCAGCCGGGGGACAGCCGCAGCAGATACGCAGTATTTT. The encoded protein is CASSRGTAAADTQYF.

In its sample, this clonotype was seen many times. V gene TRBV12-3 or TRBV12-4 combines with J gene TRBJ1-5; D gene ambiguous. The V gene lost 3 bases and the J gene lost 5 bases, with 8 bases spanning the gap. The CDR3 totals 13 residues. The CDR3 DNA reads TGTGCCAGCAGTTTGGTGGAGGATCAGCCCCAGCATTTT. This gives the protein CASSLVEDQPQHF.

This clonotype came up many times. This rearrangement joins TRBV12-3 or TRBV12-4 to TRBJ1-1, with D maybe TRBD1 (6 bases). Trimming took 1 base from V and 7 from J, leaving 10 bases between them. This CDR3 has 13 residues. This chain's CDR3 is CASSLGGGFEAFF. The CDR3 DNA sequence: TGTGCCAGCAGTTTAGGCGGGGGCTTTGAAGCTTTCTTT.

This clonotype was counted a few times. The J gene is TRBJ2-7, the V gene TRBV12-3 or TRBV12-4, with D possibly matching TRBD1 (7 bases). The CDR3 has 13 residues. The germline V and J ends were trimmed by 6 bases and 3 bases, with 12 bases remaining between them. The DNA of the CDR3 is TGTGCCAGCAGGCGGGACAGAGTCTACGAGCAGTACTTC. Translating gives CASRRDRVYEQYF.

This clonotype was detected ten times or more. The rearrangement links TRBV12-3 or TRBV12-4 to TRBJ1-2, with 9 bases fitting TRBD1. V dropped 3 bases and J dropped 12; count of bases not matched to a gene: 2. The CDR3 loop spans 11 amino acids. As DNA, the CDR3 is TGTGCCAGCAGTTTGGGACAGGGAGACACCTTC. Its translation is CASSLGQGDTF.

V is TRBV24-1 and J is TRBJ2-2; 10 positions match TRBD1. V was pared by 4 bases and J by 6 bases, with 7 bases of the junction left unmatched. The CDR3 runs 16 residues. Germline loops: CDR1 KGHDR, CDR2 SFDVKD. CDR3 nucleotides: TGTGCCACCAGTGACAATCGACAGGGGGCCGCCGGGGAGCTGTTTTTT. Amino acids: CATSDNRQGAAGELFF.

The genes are TRBV18 and TRBJ1-5; no reliable D call. Germline V gene data show CDR1 as KGHSH and CDR2 as LQKENI. CDR3 length: 13 residues. Trimming cost V 5 bases and J 5 bases, with 10 bases left between them. CDR3 loop: CASSTNQDQPQHF. In DNA, the CDR3 is TGTGCCAGCTCAACCAACCAGGATCAGCCCCAGCATTTT.